Following are 8 T cell receptor beta chains from one sample sequenced in a study. These reads were obtained on an Illumina MiSeq. The public reads were run again by TCRdb, first through fastp at Q25 and then through MiXCR, and only productive beta chains were kept. Entries that share a CDR3 protein sequence are merged under the most common genes and DNA. The table for this sample lists 4,000 to 4,500 distinct CDR3 sequences; roughly a tenth of them were counted only once. In total, the top ten clones hold approximately 13% of the sample. The source material was CD4+ T cells from synovial fluid. The receptor source for this set is a human donor with rheumatoid arthritis.

This clonotype is labeled as medium-sized. The V and J genes are TRBV5-5 and TRBJ2-7, with TRBD1 matching 7 bases. Germline CDR1 reads SGHKS; CDR2 reads YYEKEE (reference sequence). The junction had 12 bases not matched to a gene; V was cut back by 0 bases and J by 3 bases. This CDR3 comprises 17 residues. The CDR3 here is CASSLAPLGTVFYEQYF. In DNA, the CDR3 is TGTGCCAGCAGCTTGGCACCACTTGGGACAGTTTTCTACGAGCAGTACTTC.

This clonotype was observed many times. The rearrangement links TRBV6-5 to TRBJ2-7, with 9 nucleotides matching TRBD2. The trim removed 7 bases at V and 7 bases at J, leaving 14 bases unmatched. CDR3 size: 15 residues. Germline V gene lookup returns CDR1 MNHEY and CDR2 SVGAGI. As DNA, the CDR3 is TGTGCCAGCAAAGGGGTTAGCGGGAGTGGAAGGGAGCAGTACTTC. This translates into CASKGVSGSGREQYF.

In the case of this clonotype: Possible read error: a much larger clone is one base away. The chain couples TRBV27 to TRBJ2-7; TRBD2 matches at 13 bases. The CDR3 runs to 16 residues. V was pared by 5 bases and J by 5 bases, with 9 bases of the junction left unmatched. CDR1 is MNHEY and CDR2 is SMNVEV in the germline V gene (reference sequence). DNA for the CDR3: TGTGCCAGCAGTCATATCGGACTAGCGGGAGTAAACGAGCAGTACTTC. This codes for CASSHIGLAGVNEQYF.

Comment on this clonotype: Just one base apart from a much larger clone, this may be a read error. This sequence joins TRBV20-1 and TRBJ2-7, with a tentative D call TRBD1 (6 bases). Trimming removed 7 bases from V and 5 bases from J, with 21 bases in between. The germline V gene has CDR1 DFQATT and CDR2 SNEGSKA (reference sequence). The CDR3 totals 14 residues. CDR3 DNA: TGCAGTGTCAGGCCGGGACACGGGAACCACGAGCAGTACTTC. Translated, it gives CSVRPGHGNHEQYF.

This clonotype is classed as medium-sized. The CDR3 DNA reads TGTGCCAGTATCGGTCTCAGGGGCACCGGGGAGCTGTTTTTT. This sequence encodes CASIGLRGTGELFF. The chain couples TRBV19 to TRBJ2-2; a possible D gene is TRBD1 (6 bases). The CDR3 covers 14 residues. V lost 7 bases, J lost 4 bases, and 13 bases lay in between. CDR1 and CDR2 from the germline V gene are LNHDA and SQIVND (reference sequence). Drawing the rest from reference TRBV19 and TRBJ2-2, the complete variable domain is DGGITQSPKYLFRKEGQNVTLSCEQNLNHDAMYWYRQDPGQGLRLIYYSQIVNDFQKGDIAEGYSVSREKKESFPLTVTSAQKNPTAFYLCASIGLRGTGELFFGEGSRLTVL.

This clonotype counts as medium-sized. V and J are TRBV2 and TRBJ2-1; 7 bases fit TRBD2. The germline V gene encodes CDR1 SNHLY and CDR2 FYNNEI. The CDR3 totals 14 residues. Trimming took 6 bases from V and 10 from J; bases not matched to a gene: 12. CDR3 in DNA: TGTGCCAGCAGCGGGAGGATGTACAATGACGAGCAGTTCTTC. Translation gives CASSGRMYNDEQFF.

This clonotype was observed at least ten times. This chain links TRBV6-1 with TRBJ2-1; 12 positions match TRBD2. Trimming at V came to 4 bases and at J to 0 bases, leaving 16 bases not matched to a gene. The CDR3 extends over 21 amino acids. Looked up from germline, CDR1 is MNHNS and CDR2 is SASEGT. The CDR3 bases are TGTGCCAGCAGTGCGCCCGATGGGGCTAGCGGGAGGGTCGGCTCCTACAATGAGCAGTTCTTC. This encodes CASSAPDGASGRVGSYNEQFF.

The sample holds many counts of this clonotype. The CDR3 DNA reads as TGCGCCAGCAGCGGTACAGGGGGTAATTCACCCCTCCACTTT. Protein: CASSGTGGNSPLHF. The rearrangement joins TRBV5-1 to TRBJ1-6; 8 nucleotides agree with TRBD1. V shed 4 bases, J shed 6 bases, and the junction held 3 bases outside the gene matches. This CDR3 comprises 14 residues. Germline values: CDR1 SGHRS, CDR2 YFSETQ.